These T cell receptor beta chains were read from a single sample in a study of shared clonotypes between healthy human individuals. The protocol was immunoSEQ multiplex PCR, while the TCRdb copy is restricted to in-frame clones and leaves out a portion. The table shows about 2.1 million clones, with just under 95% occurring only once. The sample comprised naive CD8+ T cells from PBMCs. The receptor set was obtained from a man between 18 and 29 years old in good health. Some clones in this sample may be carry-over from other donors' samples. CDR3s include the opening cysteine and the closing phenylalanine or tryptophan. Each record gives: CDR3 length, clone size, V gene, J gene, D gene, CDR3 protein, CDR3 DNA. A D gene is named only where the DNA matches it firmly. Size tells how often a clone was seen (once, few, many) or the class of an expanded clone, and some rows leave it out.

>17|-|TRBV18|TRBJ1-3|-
CASSLFRDTSSGNTIYF
TGTGCCAGCTCACTATTCCGGGACACCAGCTCTGGAAACACCATATATTTT
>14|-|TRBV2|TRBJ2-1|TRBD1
CASNSGQQNNEQFF
TGTGCCAGCAACTCGGGACAGCAGAACAATGAGCAGTTCTTC
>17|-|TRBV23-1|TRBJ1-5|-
CASSQSNGSDPDQPQHF
TGCGCCAGCAGTCAATCAAATGGGTCGGATCCGGACCAGCCCCAGCATTTT
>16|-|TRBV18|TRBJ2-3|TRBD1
CASSPGTGKVTDTQYF
TGTGCCAGCTCACCCGGGACAGGGAAAGTAACAGATACGCAGTATTTT
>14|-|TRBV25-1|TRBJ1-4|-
CASNRRGFNEKLFF
TGTGCCAGCAACCGAAGGGGGTTTAATGAAAAACTGTTTTTT
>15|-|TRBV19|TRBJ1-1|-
CASSASGPRITEAFF
TGTGCCAGTAGTGCCTCAGGGCCGCGGATCACTGAAGCTTTCTTT
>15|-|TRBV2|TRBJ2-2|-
CASSEFSRSTGELFF
TGTGCCAGCAGTGAATTTTCTAGGAGCACCGGGGAGCTGTTTTTT
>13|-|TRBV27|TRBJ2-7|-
CASSPRGRNEQYF
TGTGCCAGCTCCCCCAGGGGAAGGAACGAGCAGTACTTC
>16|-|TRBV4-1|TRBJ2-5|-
CASSQDMPPLKETQYF
TGCGCCAGCAGCCAAGATATGCCTCCCCTAAAGGAGACCCAGTACTTC
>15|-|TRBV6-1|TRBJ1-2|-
CASSEGPEPNYGYTF
TGTGCCAGCAGTGAAGGCCCCGAACCTAACTATGGCTACACCTTC
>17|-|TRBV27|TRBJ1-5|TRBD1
CATTGTGGWYSNQPQHF
TGTGCCACCACGGGGACAGGGGGCTGGTATAGCAATCAGCCCCAGCATTTT
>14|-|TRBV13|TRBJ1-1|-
CASSLSGFETEAFF
TGTGCCAGCAGCTTATCCGGGTTTGAGACTGAAGCTTTCTTT
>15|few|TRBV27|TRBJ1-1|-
CASSPISTVNTEAFF
TGTGCCAGCAGTCCAATTTCGACAGTGAACACTGAAGCTTTCTTT
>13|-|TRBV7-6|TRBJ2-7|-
CASSGGTTYEQYF
TGTGCCAGCAGCGGGGGGACGACCTACGAGCAGTACTTC
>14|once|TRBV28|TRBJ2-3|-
CASRSEKGADTQYF
TGTGCCAGCAGATCGGAAAAAGGGGCAGATACGCAGTATTTT
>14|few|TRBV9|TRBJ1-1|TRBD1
CASSTGQGDTEAFF
TGTGCCAGCAGCACCGGACAGGGTGACACTGAAGCTTTCTTT
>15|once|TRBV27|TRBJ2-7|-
CASRRAVPPGYEQYF
TGTGCCAGCAGGAGAGCGGTTCCGCCGGGTTACGAGCAGTACTTC
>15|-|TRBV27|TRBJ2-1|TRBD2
CASSLRGSAYNEQFF
TGTGCCAGCAGTTTGCGCGGGAGTGCCTACAATGAGCAGTTCTTC
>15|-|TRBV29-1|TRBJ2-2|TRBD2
CSVEGAGASTGELFF
TGCAGCGTTGAAGGGGCGGGAGCAAGCACCGGGGAGCTGTTTTTT